This TCR beta chain was identified during a study of T cell responses to AZD1222 COVID-19 vaccine. This clone appeared a single time. As yet, its antigen is unknown. Using immunoSEQ multiplex PCR, the repertoire was profiled, and TCRdb retains in-frame clones only, with some absent. The sample has 95,000 to 130,000 clones; roughly 88% are singletons. General study results and limits: Dominant at 160-218 and 743-854, vaccine-associated CD4 TCRs also spanned spike. Two doses of AZD1222 preceded a rise in Spike-specific TCR breadth and depth.

The V and J ends lost 5 bases and 1 base respectively, with 11 bases between them. This CDR3 is built from 14 residues. The germline gives CDR1 SGHTA, CDR2 FQGNSA. This specimen was peripheral blood, taken on day 0 of MenACWY control vaccination. V usage is TRBV7-2 and J usage is TRBJ2-5; D possibly uses TRBD1 or TRBD2 (7 bases each). This TCR was sampled from an adult in good health. The CDR3 protein is CASSQGGAQETQYF. The CDR3 bases are TGTGCCAGCAGCCAGGGGGGGGCCCAAGAGACCCAGTACTTC.